The rows below give T cell receptor beta chains drawn from one sample of a study of T cell repertoires in cytomegalovirus infection. TCRdb processed the reads anew with MiXCR; each CDR3 protein has one entry. The data contain roughly 920,000 distinct CDR3 sequences, approximately 33% of them singletons. These receptors lack a known antigen. Sequences were derived from cultured CD8+ T cells from PBMCs, sampled from culture after CMV antigen stimulation. All receptors derive from a human donor in good health (CMV status not recorded). Some clones in this sample may be carry-over from other donors' samples. Both conserved end residues are part of each CDR3.

TRBJ2-7,TRBV15,15,CATSRDRGTPLEQYF
TRBJ1-4,TRBV6-1,14,CAAGTALGWEKLFF
TRBJ2-5,TRBV7-7,15,CASSLGGGGEETQYF
TRBJ1-2,TRBV29-1,14,CSVVVGDRGYGYTF
TRBJ2-1,TRBV6-6,15,CASSYSQGSYNEQFF
TRBJ1-5,TRBV15,13,CATSSDSNQPQHF
TRBJ1-4,TRBV10-3,14,CAISRTGFNEKLFF
TRBJ2-7,TRBV27,13,CASRSRGEHEQYF
TRBJ2-3,TRBV7-2,15,CASSPIRGAPDTQYF
TRBJ2-5,TRBV4-1,17,CASSARGKGAPQETQYF
TRBJ1-2,TRBV19,13,CASVGWAQEGYTF
TRBJ2-5,TRBV5-1,16,CASSLAERLYQETQYF
TRBJ2-7,TRBV27,14,CASSLGGVGLEQYF
TRBJ2-2,TRBV20-1,15,CSARDYDTNTGELFF
TRBJ1-5,TRBV6-2/TRBV6-3,14,CASSYGAPNQTQHF
TRBJ1-2,TRBV15,16,CATSRTPGTLNYGYTF
TRBJ1-2,TRBV27,16,CASRGQGAPGNYGYTF
TRBJ2-3,TRBV7-8,13,CATLHPGTDTQYF
TRBJ2-2,TRBV7-3,18,CASSLYVAGGQRAGELFF
TRBJ1-2,TRBV19,14,CATRAGTGFFGYTF
TRBJ2-7,TRBV29-1,11,CSVGQGREQYF
TRBJ1-1,TRBV3-1,14,CASSEPGFNTEAFF
TRBJ2-3,TRBV7-9,19,CASSFPGQGGYTSTDTQYF
TRBJ1-2,TRBV7-2,15,CASSYRPGTGRGYTF
TRBJ1-6,TRBV7-8,15,CASSLRVGGNSPLHF
TRBJ2-7,TRBV19,13,CASSIGTDYEQYF
TRBJ1-1,TRBV7-6,14,CASSLAHGTTEAFF
TRBJ1-1,TRBV27,16,CASSLFGRPGDTEAFF
TRBJ2-1,TRBV15,16,CATSRDLATAYNEQFF
TRBJ2-7,TRBV7-6,15,CASSGRGYNSYEQYF
TRBJ1-2,TRBV6-1,15,CASSESPASNYGYTF
TRBJ1-1,TRBV5-5,14,CASSLEKWDSEAFF
TRBJ2-7,TRBV6-5,14,CASSYSGTVFEQYF
TRBJ2-7,TRBV27,15,CASGFSGTGGNEQYF
TRBJ1-5,TRBV7-9,16,CASSGSGTEHNQPQHF
TRBJ2-2,TRBV12-3/TRBV12-4,17,CASSFGTGRTGTGELFF
TRBJ1-2,TRBV27,13,CASSKRTGHGYTF
TRBJ2-2,TRBV15,16,CATSGKGTVTAGELFF
TRBJ1-1,TRBV19,16,CASSRGRGGGNTEAFF
TRBJ1-6,TRBV9,14,CASNSAMGNSPLHF
TRBJ1-1,TRBV12-3/TRBV12-4,13,CASSPGVRTEAFF
TRBJ1-5,TRBV20-1,15,CSAAGREDSNQPQHF
TRBJ2-3,TRBV29-1,13,CSARGLGEDTQYF
TRBJ2-1,TRBV5-4,15,CASSLKREIYNEQFF
TRBJ2-7,TRBV4-1,14,CASSQVGGGAEQYF
TRBJ1-5,TRBV15,16,CATSRPADRSNQPQHF
TRBJ2-5,TRBV7-8,13,CASGQGNQETQYF
TRBJ2-4,TRBV19,12,CASSITGDIQYF
TRBJ2-4,TRBV27,14,CASSTLGTENIQYF
TRBJ1-5,TRBV12-3/TRBV12-4,13,CASSLGLYQPQHF
TRBJ2-2,TRBV7-9,15,CASSLGSRGYGELFF
TRBJ2-3,TRBV7-8,15,CASSFLAGVTDTQYF
TRBJ1-1,TRBV19,13,CASSIRSMAEAFF
TRBJ2-1,TRBV7-8,16,CASSELAGGQYNEQFF
TRBJ2-1,TRBV20-1,11,CSASYYNEQFF
TRBJ2-2,TRBV20-1,19,CSARGAVLAGGLDTGELFF
TRBJ1-5,TRBV7-9,14,CASSPNEGNQPQHF